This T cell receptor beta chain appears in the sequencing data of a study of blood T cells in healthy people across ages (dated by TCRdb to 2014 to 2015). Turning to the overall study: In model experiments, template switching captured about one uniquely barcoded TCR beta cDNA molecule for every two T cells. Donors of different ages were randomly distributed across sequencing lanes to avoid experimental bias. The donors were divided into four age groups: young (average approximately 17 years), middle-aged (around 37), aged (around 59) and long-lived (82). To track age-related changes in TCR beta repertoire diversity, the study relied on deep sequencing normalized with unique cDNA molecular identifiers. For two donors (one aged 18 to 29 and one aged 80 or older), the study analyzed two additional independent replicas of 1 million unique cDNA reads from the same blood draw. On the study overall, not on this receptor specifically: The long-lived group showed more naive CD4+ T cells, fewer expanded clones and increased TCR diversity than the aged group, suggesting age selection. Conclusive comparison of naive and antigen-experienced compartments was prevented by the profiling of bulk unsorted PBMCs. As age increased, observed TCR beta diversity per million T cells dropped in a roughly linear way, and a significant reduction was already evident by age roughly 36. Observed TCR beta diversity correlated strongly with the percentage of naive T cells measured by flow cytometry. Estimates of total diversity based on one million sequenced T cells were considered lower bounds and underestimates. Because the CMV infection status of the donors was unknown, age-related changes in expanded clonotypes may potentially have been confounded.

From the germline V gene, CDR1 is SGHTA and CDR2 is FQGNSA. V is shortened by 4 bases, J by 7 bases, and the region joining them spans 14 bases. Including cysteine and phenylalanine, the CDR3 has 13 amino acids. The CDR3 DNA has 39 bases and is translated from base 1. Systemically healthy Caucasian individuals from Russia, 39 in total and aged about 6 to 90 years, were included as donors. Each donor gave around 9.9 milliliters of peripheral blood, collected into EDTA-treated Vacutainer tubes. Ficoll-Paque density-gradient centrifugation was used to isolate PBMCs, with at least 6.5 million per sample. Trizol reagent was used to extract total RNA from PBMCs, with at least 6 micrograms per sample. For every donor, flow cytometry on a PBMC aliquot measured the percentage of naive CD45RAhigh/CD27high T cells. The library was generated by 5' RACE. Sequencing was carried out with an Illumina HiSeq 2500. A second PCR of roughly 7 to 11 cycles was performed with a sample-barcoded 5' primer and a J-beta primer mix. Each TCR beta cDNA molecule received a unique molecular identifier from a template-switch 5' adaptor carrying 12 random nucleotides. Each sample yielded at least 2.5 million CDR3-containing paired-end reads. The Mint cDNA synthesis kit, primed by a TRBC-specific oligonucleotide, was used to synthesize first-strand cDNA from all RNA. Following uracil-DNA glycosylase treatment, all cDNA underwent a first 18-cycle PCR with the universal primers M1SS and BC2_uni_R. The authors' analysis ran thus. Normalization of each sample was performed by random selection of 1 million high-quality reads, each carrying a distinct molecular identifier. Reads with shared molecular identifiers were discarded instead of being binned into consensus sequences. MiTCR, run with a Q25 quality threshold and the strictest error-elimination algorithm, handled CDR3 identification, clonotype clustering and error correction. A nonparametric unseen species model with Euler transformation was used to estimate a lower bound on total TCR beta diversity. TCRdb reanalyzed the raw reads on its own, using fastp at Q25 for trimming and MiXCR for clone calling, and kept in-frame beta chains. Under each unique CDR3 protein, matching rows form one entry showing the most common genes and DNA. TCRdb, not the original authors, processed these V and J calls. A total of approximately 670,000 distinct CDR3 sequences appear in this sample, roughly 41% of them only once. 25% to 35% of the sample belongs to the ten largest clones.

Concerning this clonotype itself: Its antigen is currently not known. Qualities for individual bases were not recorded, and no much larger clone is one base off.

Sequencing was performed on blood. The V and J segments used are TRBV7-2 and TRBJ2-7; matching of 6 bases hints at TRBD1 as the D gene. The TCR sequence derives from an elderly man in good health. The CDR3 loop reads CASSSYSTGEQYF. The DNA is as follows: TGTGCCAGCAGCTCCTACTCTACAGGGGAGCAGTACTTC.